A single sample is the source of the 27 T cell receptor beta chains below, sequenced in a study of shared clonotypes between healthy human individuals. Profiling relied on immunoSEQ multiplex PCR, and the TCRdb table lists in-frame clones only, not all of them. Here the sample spans 1 million to 1.2 million clones, 60% to 80% being singletons. Sequenced input: memory CD4+ T cells from PBMCs. Documented subset: CD45RA-negative fraction. The origin of the receptors is a man between 18 and 35 years old in good health. Some clones in this sample may be carry-over from other donors' samples.

The CDR3 DNA is TGTGCCAGCAGTCGACGGTTCTACAATGAGCAGTTCTTC. Its protein is CASSRRFYNEQFF. The gene calls are TRBV28 and TRBJ2-1; D remains ambiguous. This CDR3 is 13 amino acids long. Trimming removed 5 bases from V and 3 bases from J, with 8 bases in between. Germline assignment: CDR1 MDHEN and CDR2 SYDVKM.

V usage is TRBV6-1 and J usage is TRBJ2-5, with D perhaps being TRBD1 or TRBD2 (5 bases each). CDR3 length equals 15 residues. Trimming stripped 4 bases from V and 4 bases from J, with 16 bases between. CDR1 and CDR2 from the germline V gene are MNHNS and SASEGT. The CDR3 sequence: CASSAGTVRGETQYF. CDR3 DNA sequence: TGTGCCAGCAGTGCCGGGACGGTCCGAGGAGAGACCCAGTACTTC.

The chain carries TRBV28 and TRBJ2-7; D unresolved. Trimming pared 6 bases from V and 4 bases from J, leaving 10 bases between. Germline loops: CDR1 MDHEN, CDR2 SYDVKM. The CDR3 is 12 amino acids. CDR3 sequence reads: CASSPPSYEQYF. The CDR3 DNA is TGTGCCAGCAGCCCACCGTCGTACGAGCAGTACTTC.

The chain links TRBV7-9 to TRBJ2-1, with a possible D match to TRBD2 (5 bases). Trimming pared 1 base from V and 3 bases from J, leaving 13 bases between. CDR1 and CDR2 from the germline V gene are SEHNR and FQNEAQ (reference sequence). The CDR3 runs 16 residues. Written as DNA, the CDR3 is TGTGCCAGCAGCTTAGGGACTTTAGTGGACTACAATGAGCAGTTCTTC. This codes for CASSLGTLVDYNEQFF.

On this clone itself: The same CDR3 also results from other DNA sequences found in this sample. The chain carries TRBV28 and TRBJ2-5, with D tentatively TRBD2 (7 bases). V gave up 3 bases and J gave up 1 base, with 9 bases separating them. Germline V gene lookup returns CDR1 MDHEN and CDR2 SYDVKM. The CDR3 consists of 14 residues. The DNA of the CDR3 is TGTGCCAGCAGTTTTGGGGGGGCCCAAGAGACCCAGTACTTC. It codes for CASSFGGAQETQYF.

The chain joins TRBV6-5 to TRBJ2-2; D ambiguous. The CDR3 is 14 residues long. The germline CDR1 and CDR2 sequences are MNHEY and SVGAGI. The V gene lost 6 bases and the J gene lost 7 bases, with 15 bases spanning the gap. In nucleotides, the CDR3 is TGTGCCAGCAGCCTCGGGTCATACAGCGGGGAGCTGTTTTTT. As protein: CASSLGSYSGELFF.

CDR3 protein: CASKFYQETQYF. CDR3 bases: TGTGCCAGCAAATTCTACCAAGAGACCCAGTACTTC. The rearrangement links TRBV2 to TRBJ2-5; D gene uncertain. This CDR3 is built from 12 residues. The germline gives CDR1 SNHLY, CDR2 FYNNEI. Trimming took 7 bases from V and 0 from J, leaving 6 bases between them.

With regard to this clone: This same CDR3 is encoded by further DNA sequences in the sample. V usage is TRBV5-6 and J usage is TRBJ1-5; the D is unclear. In germline, CDR1 is SGHDT, CDR2 YYEEEE. V was shortened by 3 bases and J by 7 bases, with 11 bases between the two germline ends. The CDR3 sequence is 13 residues long. This CDR3 reads CASSSRRGQPQHF. CDR3 nucleotides: TGTGCCAGCAGCTCGCGGAGAGGGCAGCCCCAGCATTTT.

The chain combines TRBV14 with TRBJ2-2; 14 bases line up with TRBD2. Germline V CDR1 and CDR2: SGHDN, FVKESK. The CDR3 totals 15 residues. Unmatched junction bases numbered 10, after V lost 8 bases and J lost 11 bases. CDR3 region: CASGLGLAGARELFF. In DNA form, the CDR3 reads TGTGCCAGCGGGTTGGGACTAGCGGGAGCCAGAGAGCTGTTTTTT.

This clone was observed a handful of times. As DNA, the CDR3 is TGCAGCGTAGCCCCGGACAGCGGCTACGAGCAGTACTTC. Translating it yields CSVAPDSGYEQYF. The chain has TRBV29-1 and TRBJ2-7; tentatively, D is TRBD1 (6 bases). Germline V gene data show CDR1 as SQVTM and CDR2 as ANQGSEA. This CDR3 comprises 13 residues. V was cut by 6 bases and J by 3 bases, with 15 bases left in between.

This clone has a handful of counts. The CDR3 here is CAISGAGGNQPQHF. The DNA for the CDR3 is TGTGCCATCAGTGGGGCCGGCGGCAATCAGCCCCAGCATTTT. The chain combines TRBV10-3 with TRBJ1-5; no firm D call. CDR1 and CDR2 (germline): ENHRY, SYGVKD. The length of the CDR3 is 14 residues. Trimming left V 4 bases short and J 2 bases short, with 9 bases between.

Note on this clone: A read error may account for a junction end that differs from germline. The chain links TRBV5-4 to TRBJ2-7; D ambiguous. Germline loops: CDR1 SGHNT, CDR2 YYREEE (reference sequence). CDR3 size: 14 residues. CDR3 sequence: CASSQDVASYEQYF. The CDR3 nucleotides read TGCGCCAGCAGCCAAGACGTGGCCTCCTACGAGCAGTACTTC.

The J gene is TRBJ1-4, the V gene TRBV19; D is uncertain. CDR1 LNHDA and CDR2 SQIVND come from the germline V gene (reference sequence). Deletions cut 3 bases from V and 0 bases from J, with 14 bases between. The CDR3 consists of 17 residues. The CDR3 loop reads CASSMYGQSATNEKLFF. For the CDR3, the DNA is TGTGCCAGTAGTATGTATGGGCAGTCTGCAACTAATGAAAAACTGTTTTTT.

The chain recombines TRBV14 with TRBJ2-7; TRBD1 aligns across 10 bases. CDR1 is SGHDN and CDR2 is FVKESK in the germline V gene. This CDR3 comprises 16 residues. With 0 bases clipped from V and 0 bases from J, the junction kept 2 bases outside the gene matches. CDR3 residues: CASSQEGQGSSYEQYF. The CDR3, as DNA: TGTGCCAGCAGCCAAGAGGGACAGGGGAGCTCCTACGAGCAGTACTTC.

CDR3 nucleotides: TGTGCCAGCACCCTCTCTGGGGGTTCTGCGCATACGCAGTATTTT. Its translation: CASTLSGGSAHTQYF. V and J are TRBV2 and TRBJ2-3; perhaps D is TRBD1 or TRBD2 (5 bases each). The V and J ends lost 7 bases and 7 bases respectively, with 21 bases between them. The CDR3 runs 15 residues. Looked up from germline, CDR1 is SNHLY and CDR2 is FYNNEI.

This clone is a singleton in its sample. J is TRBJ2-7 and V is TRBV7-8; 8 positions match TRBD1. There are 14 residues in the CDR3. The germline V gene has CDR1 SGHVS and CDR2 FQNEAQ. With V trimmed by 6 bases and J by 3 bases, 7 bases remained unmatched. The CDR3 loop reads CASRQSGTGYEQYF. The CDR3 DNA reads as TGTGCCAGCAGACAATCCGGGACAGGCTACGAGCAGTACTTC. The full variable domain, in which reference TRBV7-8 and TRBJ2-7 provide the parts outside the CDR3, is GAGVSQSPRYKVAKRGQDVALRCDPISGHVSLFWYQQALGQGPEFLTYFQNEAQLDKSGLPSDRFFAERPEGSVSTLKIQRTQQEDSAVYLCASRQSGTGYEQYFGPGTRLTVT.

This sequence joins TRBV28 and TRBJ2-7, with 7 nucleotides matching TRBD2. The V and J ends lost 5 bases and 1 base, in that order; junction bases with no gene match: 5. Germline V CDR1 and CDR2: MDHEN, SYDVKM. This CDR3 spans 14 amino acids. The CDR3 sequence is CASSRTRRSYEQYF. The CDR3 DNA sequence: TGTGCCAGCAGTCGGACTAGAAGGTCCTACGAGCAGTACTTC.

The gene calls are TRBV27 and TRBJ2-2; 11 nucleotides line up with TRBD2. Trimming removed 6 bases from V and 7 bases from J; junction bases left unmatched: 7. This CDR3 region has 15 residues. CDR1 MNHEY and CDR2 SMNVEV come from the germline V gene (reference sequence). The CDR3 here is CASSRLAGKGGELFF. The CDR3 DNA reads TGTGCCAGCAGCCGACTAGCGGGAAAGGGCGGGGAGCTGTTTTTT.

A few counts support this clone. The V call is TRBV2, the J call TRBJ1-3, with D uncertain. V was pared by 0 bases and J by 4 bases, with 7 bases between. This CDR3 is 14 amino acids long. Germline CDR1 is SNHLY and CDR2 is FYNNEI. CDR3 sequence reads: CASSEAYGGNTIYF. The DNA for the CDR3 is TGTGCCAGCAGTGAAGCGTACGGAGGAAACACCATATATTTT.

Note on this clone: This same CDR3 is encoded by further DNA sequences in the sample. The rearrangement joins TRBV20-1 to TRBJ2-5; no firm D call. The CDR3 runs to 10 residues. Trimming pared 3 bases from V and 4 bases from J, leaving 3 bases between. CDR1 DFQATT and CDR2 SNEGSKA come from the germline V gene (reference sequence). The CDR3 sequence: CSARRETQYF. DNA of the CDR3: TGCAGTGCTAGGAGAGAGACCCAGTACTTC.

This chain joins TRBV11-3 and TRBJ2-3, with unresolved D. Trimming took 2 bases from V and 2 from J, leaving 17 bases between them. Germline V lookup: CDR1 SGHNT, CDR2 YENEEA. The CDR3 totals 17 residues. DNA of the CDR3: TGTGCCAGCAGCTTAAAGCTGGGCACCTCCTCCACAGATACGCAGTATTTT. Encoded protein: CASSLKLGTSSTDTQYF.

The rearrangement links TRBV27 to TRBJ2-3; TRBD1 might be the D (6 bases). The CDR3 extends over 16 amino acids. In germline, CDR1 is MNHEY, CDR2 SMNVEV (reference sequence). Trimming left V 1 base short and J 2 bases short, with 13 bases between. The DNA of the CDR3 is TGTGCCAGCAGTTTATTCCTTACAGGGTTCACAGATACGCAGTATTTT. As protein: CASSLFLTGFTDTQYF.

This clone came up once. The V gene is TRBV5-4, the J gene TRBJ2-1; 13 bases align to TRBD2. J gave up 8 bases and V 4 bases, and 6 bases lay outside the gene matches. The CDR3 loop spans 15 amino acids. Germline CDR1 is SGHNT and CDR2 is YYREEE (reference sequence). The CDR3 DNA follows: TGTGCCAGCAGCCGGTGGACTAGCGGGAGAGATGAGCAGTTCTTC. Translation gives CASSRWTSGRDEQFF.

The chain is built from TRBV19 and TRBJ1-5, with 7 bases aligning to TRBD1. With V trimmed by 3 bases and J by 2 bases, 4 bases remained unmatched. CDR1 is LNHDA and CDR2 is SQIVND in the germline V gene (reference sequence). The CDR3 extends over 15 amino acids. CDR3 DNA sequence: TGTGCCAGTAGTATCGACAGGGCGGGCAATCAGCCCCAGCATTTT. This encodes CASSIDRAGNQPQHF.

J is TRBJ2-2 and V is TRBV9; 9 nucleotides match TRBD1. The junction had 4 bases not matched to a gene; V was cut back by 1 base and J by 6 bases. There are 15 residues in the CDR3. The V gene's germline CDR1 is SGDLS and CDR2 YYNGEE. The CDR3 is CASSVTRTGAGELFF. In nucleotides, the CDR3 is TGTGCCAGCAGCGTAACAAGGACAGGGGCCGGGGAGCTGTTTTTT.

The rearrangement uses TRBV28 and TRBJ1-2; D is ambiguous. Trimming removed 5 bases at V and 4 bases at J, with 14 bases between. Germline V lookup: CDR1 MDHEN, CDR2 SYDVKM. This CDR3 is 14 amino acids long. The CDR3 sequence is CASSLPSWPYGYTF. The CDR3 nucleotides are TGTGCCAGCAGTCTCCCATCATGGCCCTATGGCTACACCTTC.

This sequence joins TRBV5-6 and TRBJ2-3, with TRBD2 matching over 7 bases. The V and J ends lost 0 bases and 0 bases, in that order; junction bases with no gene match: 1. The CDR3 length is 15 residues. The V gene's germline CDR1 is SGHDT and CDR2 YYEEEE. The chain's CDR3 is CASSLVGGSTDTQYF. The CDR3, as DNA: TGTGCCAGCAGCTTGGTGGGAGGGAGCACAGATACGCAGTATTTT.